The clone carrying this T cell receptor beta chain was counted between two and nine times. Its specificity is not known. The CDR3 totals 17 residues. In germline, CDR1 is SGHNT, CDR2 YYREEE (reference sequence). The germline V and J ends were trimmed by 0 bases and 1 base, with 16 bases remaining between them. The data originate from a study of T cell repertoires in cytomegalovirus infection. Across the study: Recently identified HLA-C-restricted CMV epitopes were used, and well-studied HLA-B-restricted CMV epitopes were used as well. An indication of both CMV infection and matching HLA type came from public TCR beta signatures.

Study-level results: The ex vivo response showed dominance by HLA-C-restricted CMV-specific TCR beta clonotypes. Summed public TCR beta family frequency identified CMV carriers bearing the relevant HLA.

TCRdb reanalysed the reads using MiXCR and keeps one entry per CDR3 protein. The sample has roughly 920,000 distinct CDR3 sequences, around 32% seen once. This sequence joins TRBV5-4 and TRBJ2-5, with a weak D call TRBD2 (6 bases). This sequence was found in a human donor in good health (CMV status not recorded). Some clones in this sample may be carry-over from other donors' samples. Here the sequenced sample was cultured CD8+ T cells from PBMCs, taken from culture after CMV antigen stimulation. CDR3 bases: TGTGCCAGCAGCTTGGGGGCAGCGGGCCCCCCCCAAGAGACCCAGTACTTC. Amino acid sequence: CASSLGAAGPPQETQYF.